The next 10 T cell receptor beta chains were all read from a single sample in a study of blood T cell repertoires in COVID-19 (dated by TCRdb to 2020 to 2021). Libraries were constructed by the immunoSEQ multiplex PCR assay. TCRdb obtained this table from immuneACCESS and retained in-frame rearrangements with V and J assigned. These tables miss some clones; where compared with another copy, unresolved V genes account for less than half of the shortfall, and the remainder is unexplained. This sample is represented by some 240,000 clones; roughly 88% of them were singletons. The ten biggest clones cover roughly 10% of the sample. Sequenced material: peripheral blood. Receptors were obtained from a woman between 65 and 79 years old with COVID-19, enrolled during active disease.

This clone was seen a single time. CDR3 sequence: CASSSPGQGADNSPLHF. DNA of the CDR3: TGTGCCAGCAGTTCACCTGGACAGGGGGCGGATAATTCACCCCTCCACTTT. V and J are TRBV28 and TRBJ1-6; 11 bases fit TRBD1. J gave up 5 bases and V 4 bases, and 7 bases lay outside the gene matches. The CDR3 runs to 17 residues. Germline assignment: CDR1 MDHEN and CDR2 SYDVKM. Looking up the rest from reference TRBV28 and TRBJ1-6 gives the full variable domain: DVKVTQSSRYLVKRTGEKVFLECVQDMDHENMFWYRQDPGLGLRLIYFSYDVKMKEKGDIPEGYSVSREKKERFSLILESASTNQTSMYLCASSSPGQGADNSPLHFGNGTRLTVT.

The table lists this clone with a few counts. The J gene is TRBJ2-2, the V gene TRBV19; 13 bases fit TRBD2. The CDR3 consists of 15 residues. Trimming removed 4 bases from V and 5 bases from J; junction bases left unmatched: 1. Germline V lookup: CDR1 LNHDA, CDR2 SQIVND (reference sequence). The CDR3 bases are TGTGCCAGTAGTAGGGGACTAGCGGGGACCGGGGAGCTGTTTTTT. Its protein is CASSRGLAGTGELFF.

The chain employs TRBV5-5 and TRBJ2-1; D is undetermined. The CDR3 length is 15 residues. Germline-derived CDR1 and CDR2 are SGHKS and YYEKEE (reference sequence). The germline V and J ends were trimmed by 0 bases and 0 bases, with 7 bases remaining between them. CDR3 amino acids: CASSLDANSYNEQFF. The CDR3 DNA reads as TGTGCCAGCAGCTTGGACGCTAACTCCTACAATGAGCAGTTCTTC. The full variable domain, its missing parts supplied by reference TRBV5-5 and TRBJ2-1, is DAGVTQSPTHLIKTRGQQVTLRCSPISGHKSVSWYQQVLGQGPQFIFQYYEKEERGRGNFPDRFSARQFPNYSSELNVNALLLGDSALYLCASSLDANSYNEQFFGPGTRLTVL.

This chain connects TRBV6-4 to TRBJ1-1, with 7 bases lining up with TRBD1. Germline-derived CDR1 and CDR2 are MRHNA and SNTAGT. The CDR3 runs 14 residues. J lost 0 bases, V lost 6 bases, and 4 bases had no gene match. The CDR3 nucleotides read TGTGCCAGCAGACAGGGGTCGTTGAACACTGAAGCTTTCTTT. It codes for CASRQGSLNTEAFF.

CDR3 residues: CASSTLTDSNTEAFF. Here the CDR3 DNA reads TGTGCCAGTAGTACCCTGACAGATTCAAACACTGAAGCTTTCTTT. The J gene is TRBJ1-1, the V gene TRBV19, with a tentative D call TRBD1 (5 bases). The germline V gene has CDR1 LNHDA and CDR2 SQIVND (reference sequence). Trimming removed 4 bases from V and 2 bases from J, with 14 bases in between. The CDR3 is 15 amino acids.

This sequence joins TRBV10-3 and TRBJ1-4; 7 positions agree with TRBD1. The CDR3 loop spans 14 amino acids. With 3 bases clipped from V and 8 bases from J, the junction kept 6 bases outside the gene matches. Germline V gene sequence: CDR1 ENHRY, CDR2 SYGVKD. The CDR3 sequence is CAISDGQEREKLFF. DNA for the CDR3: TGTGCCATCAGTGATGGACAGGAGCGGGAAAAACTGTTTTTT.

This chain joins TRBV19 and TRBJ2-1; no clear D gene. The CDR3 runs 16 residues. CDR1 and CDR2 (germline): LNHDA, SQIVND (reference sequence). The V end lost 2 bases, the J end lost 0 bases, and 11 bases lay between the germline ends. Written as DNA, the CDR3 is TGTGCCAGTAGTATAAGGATGGAGAGCTCCTACAATGAGCAGTTCTTC. Residues: CASSIRMESSYNEQFF.

This clone was seen more than once but under ten times. The chain employs TRBV3-1 (or the pseudogene TRBV3-2) and TRBJ2-7, with TRBD1 identical over 9 bases. Per germline, CDR1 LGHDT and CDR2 YNNKEL (reference sequence). This CDR3 is 13 amino acids long. The ends lost 7 bases at V and 2 bases at J; junction bases unmatched: 3. DNA for the CDR3: TGTGCCAGCACTGACAGGGGGACCTACGAGCAGTACTTC. Its translation: CASTDRGTYEQYF.

This chain connects TRBV7-2 to TRBJ2-7; tentatively, D is TRBD2 (6 bases). Between the trimmed V and J ends, which lost 6 bases and 0 bases, there was a span of 15 bases. This CDR3 region has 15 residues. Germline V lookup: CDR1 SGHTA, CDR2 FQGNSA. CDR3 DNA sequence: TGTGCCAGCAGGGGGGGAACGACCCTCTCCTACGAGCAGTACTTC. This sequence encodes CASRGGTTLSYEQYF.

The chain couples TRBV3-1 (or the pseudogene TRBV3-2) to TRBJ2-4; tentatively, D is TRBD1 (6 bases). This CDR3 comprises 17 residues. V was pared by 4 bases and J by 3 bases, with 19 bases between. Germline CDR1 LGHDT, CDR2 YNNKEL (reference sequence). In DNA, the CDR3 is TGTGCCAGCAGCCTGCACATGGTACAGGGCCTCAAAAACATTCAGTACTTC. Residues: CASSLHMVQGLKNIQYF.